Below, 31 T cell receptor beta chains from the same sample are listed, as sequenced in a study of shared clonotypes between healthy human individuals. Profiled with immunoSEQ multiplex PCR; TCRdb holds only in-frame clones, not every one. The table records 2,500,000 or so clones, 90% to 95% of them present only once. The sequenced sample consisted of naive CD4+ T cells sorted from blood. Subset indicated: CD45RA+ positively selected. These receptors came from a man in his late teens or twenties in good health.

J is TRBJ1-1 and V is TRBV9, with D perhaps TRBD1 (6 bases). V was pared by 4 bases and J by 6 bases, with 13 bases between. CDR1 is SGDLS, CDR2 YYNGEE, per germline. The CDR3 totals 13 residues. CDR3 sequence: CASSQDSASEAFF. DNA for the CDR3: TGTGCCAGCAGCCAGGACAGTGCATCTGAAGCTTTCTTT.

The gene calls are TRBV13 and TRBJ1-2; D not certain. V shed 10 bases and J shed 4 bases, with 22 bases lying between them. This CDR3 comprises 15 residues. CDR1 and CDR2 from the germline V gene are PRHDT and FYEKMQ (reference sequence). CDR3 in amino acids: CATTPGEAVLYGYTF. CDR3 nucleotide sequence: TGTGCCACCACCCCCGGGGAGGCCGTACTCTATGGCTACACCTTC.

This chain connects TRBV18 to TRBJ1-1; possibly TRBD1 for D (5 bases). The germline gives CDR1 KGHSH, CDR2 LQKENI. V gave up 4 bases and J gave up 11 bases, with 23 bases separating them. CDR3 length: 15 residues. DNA of the CDR3: TGTGCCAGCTCACTGACAGTTCCCTTGACTGAAGTTGCTTTCTTT. Translated: CASSLTVPLTEVAFF.

The V and J genes are TRBV9 and TRBJ2-1, with 14 bases identical to TRBD2. CDR1 is SGDLS and CDR2 is YYNGEE in the germline V gene. After removal of 4 bases from V and 4 bases from J, the junction contained 7 bases not matched to a gene. The CDR3 length is 17 residues. The CDR3 loop reads CASSSGTSGSLYNEQFF. The CDR3 DNA reads TGTGCCAGCAGCTCCGGGACTAGCGGGAGTCTATACAATGAGCAGTTCTTC.

This chain links TRBV18 with TRBJ2-7; D may be TRBD2 (7 bases). The CDR3 is made up of 15 amino acids. From germline, CDR1 is KGHSH and CDR2 LQKENI. V was shortened by 3 bases and J by 3 bases, with 15 bases between the two germline ends. The chain's CDR3 is CASSPGGRGGYEQYF. In DNA form, the CDR3 reads TGTGCCAGCTCACCGGGGGGGCGGGGAGGCTACGAGCAGTACTTC.

This chain joins TRBV5-1 and TRBJ2-7, with 9 nucleotides matching TRBD1. CDR3 size: 14 residues. CDR1 SGHRS and CDR2 YFSETQ come from the germline V gene. The trim removed 0 bases at V and 6 bases at J, leaving 4 bases unmatched. The DNA for the CDR3 is TGCGCCAGCAGCTTGGAGGGACAGGGTTTCGAGCAGTACTTC. Its protein product is CASSLEGQGFEQYF.

This sequence joins TRBV6-1 and TRBJ2-4; TRBD2 is a possible D gene (6 bases). The V gene lost 4 bases and the J gene lost 0 bases, with 13 bases spanning the gap. The length of the CDR3 is 16 residues. Germline-derived CDR1 and CDR2 are MNHNS and SASEGT. In nucleotides, the CDR3 is TGTGCCAGCAGTGTCGGAGGGGAACTAGCCAAAAACATTCAGTACTTC. This sequence encodes CASSVGGELAKNIQYF.

This rearrangement joins TRBV19 to TRBJ1-5; 7 nucleotides align to TRBD1. The CDR3 is 16 residues long. CDR1 LNHDA and CDR2 SQIVND come from the germline V gene (reference sequence). Losses at the gene ends were 5 bases for V and 2 bases for J; bases not matched to a gene: 9. DNA for the CDR3: TGTGCCAGTAGTCACCCGGGACAGAAGCGCAATCAGCCCCAGCATTTT. It translates to CASSHPGQKRNQPQHF.

The chain has TRBV27 and TRBJ2-1, with TRBD2 identical over 10 bases. The junction had 5 bases not matched to a gene; V was cut back by 4 bases and J by 2 bases. Germline V gene data show CDR1 as MNHEY and CDR2 as SMNVEV (reference sequence). CDR3 length: 16 amino acids. The DNA for the CDR3 is TGTGCCAGCAGTTCCAAGCGGGAGGGCCCCTACAATGAGCAGTTCTTC. It is translated as CASSSKREGPYNEQFF.

The chain uses TRBV7-2 and TRBJ2-5; 11 nucleotides align to TRBD2. With 6 bases clipped from V and 6 bases from J, the junction kept 9 bases outside the gene matches. Looked up from germline, CDR1 is SGHTA and CDR2 is FQGNSA. The CDR3 extends over 15 amino acids. CDR3 coding DNA: TGTGCCAGCAGTCCTAGCGGGGGGATTATACAGACCCAGTACTTC. It translates to CASSPSGGIIQTQYF.

The chain links TRBV29-1 to TRBJ2-3, with D uncertain. The germline V gene encodes CDR1 SQVTM and CDR2 ANQGSEA. Trimming cost V 1 base and J 1 base, with 9 bases left between them. CDR3 length: 14 residues. The CDR3 protein is CSVEAWARTDTQYF. DNA of the CDR3: TGCAGCGTTGAAGCGTGGGCTCGCACAGATACGCAGTATTTT.

This clone was seen a handful of times. The chain employs TRBV30 and TRBJ1-4; D gene unclear. From germline, CDR1 is GTSNPN and CDR2 SVGIG (reference sequence). The CDR3 runs 12 residues. The V end lost 4 bases, the J end lost 8 bases, and 11 bases lay between the germline ends. CDR3 sequence reads: CAWNSRTEKLFF. Here the CDR3 DNA reads TGTGCCTGGAATAGCAGGACCGAAAAACTGTTTTTT.

This clone was observed a few times. The rearrangement links TRBV9 to TRBJ1-5, with D possibly TRBD1 on 5 matching bases. Germline V CDR1 and CDR2: SGDLS, YYNGEE. Trimming cost V 3 bases and J 2 bases, with 9 bases left between them. CDR3 length: 14 residues. CDR3: CASSGRGGNQPQHF. CDR3 nucleotides: TGTGCCAGCAGCGGCAGAGGGGGCAATCAGCCCCAGCATTTT.

The chain joins TRBV2 to TRBJ2-1; D possibly corresponds to TRBD2 (6 bases). In germline, CDR1 is SNHLY, CDR2 FYNNEI. The CDR3 consists of 16 residues. Between the trimmed V and J ends, which lost 3 bases and 6 bases, there was a span of 18 bases. The CDR3 loop reads CASSEDGTPRSNEQFF. CDR3 sequence (DNA): TGTGCCAGCAGTGAGGATGGGACTCCGCGGTCCAATGAGCAGTTCTTC.

V gene TRBV2 combines with J gene TRBJ2-7; 7 bases align to TRBD2. The CDR3 loop spans 15 amino acids. Germline V gives CDR1 SNHLY, CDR2 FYNNEI. J was trimmed by 3 bases and V by 4 bases; bases with no gene match: 9. CDR3 protein: CASSAERGEIYEQYF. The CDR3, as DNA: TGTGCCAGCAGTGCTGAGCGGGGTGAAATCTACGAGCAGTACTTC.

Points on this clone: Distinct nucleotide sequences in the sample also encode this CDR3. The chain couples TRBV29-1 to TRBJ2-3, with D tentatively TRBD2 (5 bases). Germline V lookup: CDR1 SQVTM, CDR2 ANQGSEA. The CDR3 has 13 residues. The ends were cut back, 1 base at V and 3 bases at J, with 8 bases in the middle. DNA for the CDR3: TGCAGCGTTGAAGCCCGACTAACAGATACGCAGTATTTT. It translates to CSVEARLTDTQYF.

The V call is TRBV18, the J call TRBJ2-7; TRBD1 is a possible D gene (6 bases). CDR3 size: 15 residues. V was shortened by 2 bases and J by 0 bases, with 11 bases between the two germline ends. CDR1 and CDR2 (germline): KGHSH, LQKENI. The CDR3 is CASSPGGDLSYEQYF. CDR3 bases: TGTGCCAGCTCACCAGGGGGCGACCTCTCCTACGAGCAGTACTTC. The full variable domain, in which reference TRBV18 and TRBJ2-7 provide the parts outside the CDR3, is NAGVMQNPRHLVRRRGQEARLRCSPMKGHSHVYWYRQLPEEGLKFMVYLQKENIIDESGMPKERFSAEFPKEGPSILRIQQVVRGDSAAYFCASSPGGDLSYEQYFGPGTRLTVT.

This chain connects TRBV2 to TRBJ2-5; a weak D match, TRBD1 (7 bases). Looked up from germline, CDR1 is SNHLY and CDR2 is FYNNEI. V gave up 0 bases and J gave up 5 bases, with 10 bases separating them. CDR3 length equals 14 residues. The CDR3 is CASSEATGRETQYF. Here the CDR3 DNA reads TGTGCCAGCAGTGAAGCGACAGGGAGGGAGACCCAGTACTTC.

The chain combines TRBV6-6 with TRBJ1-6; no firm D call. The V end was cut by 5 bases, the J end by 9 bases, with 14 bases between. The CDR3 runs to 14 residues. Germline V lookup: CDR1 MNHNY, CDR2 SVGAGI (reference sequence). CDR3 amino acids: CASSDGRRSSPLHF. The CDR3 bases are TGTGCCAGCAGTGACGGACGGAGAAGTTCACCCCTCCACTTT.

The chain combines TRBV5-1 with TRBJ2-1, with 14 bases lining up with TRBD2. CDR1 and CDR2 (germline): SGHRS, YFSETQ. The V segment lost 0 bases and the J segment 6 bases; nucleotides outside the gene matches: 8. CDR3 length: 18 amino acids. In DNA form, the CDR3 reads TGCGCCAGCAGCTTGGCGACTAGCGGGAGGGGGATGGGCAATGAGCAGTTCTTC. Residues: CASSLATSGRGMGNEQFF.

V and J are TRBV30 and TRBJ2-1; D perhaps matches TRBD1 (5 bases). There are 14 residues in the CDR3. V shed 3 bases and J shed 1 base, with 10 bases lying between them. Germline assignment: CDR1 GTSNPN and CDR2 SVGIG (reference sequence). As DNA, the CDR3 is TGTGCCTGGAGGGGCAGGGCGTCCTACAATGAGCAGTTCTTC. Translated: CAWRGRASYNEQFF.

Concerning this clone itself: This same CDR3 is encoded by further DNA sequences in the sample. V and J are TRBV4-1 and TRBJ1-1, with no clear D. The CDR3 is 14 amino acids. CDR1 is MGHRA and CDR2 is YSYEKL in the germline V gene. V was trimmed by 0 bases and J by 0 bases, leaving 5 bases between them. The CDR3 sequence: CASSQDFVNTEAFF. The CDR3 DNA reads TGCGCCAGCAGCCAAGATTTTGTGAACACTGAAGCTTTCTTT.

J is TRBJ2-1 and V is TRBV9, with no clear D. The CDR3 covers 13 residues. The ends were cut back, 3 bases at V and 11 bases at J, with 15 bases in the middle. The germline V gene encodes CDR1 SGDLS and CDR2 YYNGEE. CDR3: CASSAPVIGKQFF. As DNA, the CDR3 is TGTGCCAGCAGCGCCCCGGTTATAGGGAAGCAGTTCTTC.

This clone was seen once. The chain carries TRBV28 and TRBJ2-5, with D perhaps given as TRBD1 or TRBD2 (5 bases each). The V end lost 3 bases, the J end lost 5 bases, and 13 bases lay between the germline ends. This CDR3 is 14 amino acids long. The germline CDR1 and CDR2 sequences are MDHEN and SYDVKM. The CDR3 spells CASSFRRGVETQYF. In DNA, the CDR3 is TGTGCCAGCAGTTTTCGGAGAGGGGTTGAGACCCAGTACTTC.

The rearrangement joins TRBV4-1 to TRBJ2-1; 8 positions match TRBD1. The germline V gene has CDR1 MGHRA and CDR2 YSYEKL. This CDR3 has 15 amino acids. J was trimmed by 6 bases and V by 6 bases; bases with no gene match: 10. This chain's CDR3 is CASSRLGQVGNEQFF. The CDR3 region has the DNA TGCGCCAGCAGTCGCCTGGGACAGGTCGGCAATGAGCAGTTCTTC.

V gene TRBV4-3 combines with J gene TRBJ2-5; no firm D call. This CDR3 has 14 residues. Germline loops: CDR1 LGHNA, CDR2 YSLEER. V lost 1 base and J 1 base, leaving 7 bases between the germline ends. In nucleotides, the CDR3 is TGCGCCAGCAGCCAAGGGAACCGCCAAGAGACCCAGTACTTC. As protein: CASSQGNRQETQYF.

The rearrangement joins TRBV5-1 to TRBJ2-1; 8 bases match TRBD2. The germline CDR1 and CDR2 sequences are SGHRS and YFSETQ. CDR3 length: 16 residues. The ends lost 4 bases at V and 2 bases at J; junction bases unmatched: 8. DNA for the CDR3: TGCGCCAGCAGCCCCGCTCCGGGACTAGCCTACAATGAGCAGTTCTTC. It is translated as CASSPAPGLAYNEQFF.

This chain joins TRBV5-1 and TRBJ2-5, with 9 bases that match TRBD2. Trimming removed 5 bases from V and 5 bases from J; junction bases left unmatched: 10. From germline, CDR1 is SGHRS and CDR2 YFSETQ. The CDR3 totals 15 residues. CDR3 sequence reads: CASRDVLAGYETQYF. In DNA, the CDR3 is TGCGCCAGCAGGGATGTGCTAGCGGGGTACGAGACCCAGTACTTC.

About this clone: This CDR3 is also generated by other DNA sequences in the sample. V gene TRBV7-2 combines with J gene TRBJ2-3; no definite D call. The CDR3 is 13 residues long. Trimming shortened V by 5 bases and J by 0 bases, and 6 bases separated the two germline ends. Germline V gene lookup returns CDR1 SGHTA and CDR2 FQGNSA. CDR3 nucleotides: TGTGCCAGCAGCCCGCCGAGCACAGATACGCAGTATTTT. It codes for CASSPPSTDTQYF.

The chain is built from TRBV18 and TRBJ1-5, with D unclear. V gave up 5 bases and J gave up 3 bases, with 8 bases separating them. Germline V CDR1 and CDR2: KGHSH, LQKENI. The CDR3 consists of 13 residues. CDR3 amino acids: CASSEADNQPQHF. In nucleotides, the CDR3 is TGTGCCAGCTCAGAGGCAGACAATCAGCCCCAGCATTTT.

The V gene is TRBV2, the J gene TRBJ2-5; D perhaps matches TRBD1 (8 bases). V was pared by 6 bases and J by 4 bases, with 18 bases between. CDR1 SNHLY and CDR2 FYNNEI come from the germline V gene. The CDR3 is made up of 15 amino acids. The CDR3 DNA follows: TGTGCCAGCAGGCAGGGGGCGGGAGCCAGAGAGACCCAGTACTTC. Protein: CASRQGAGARETQYF. The variable domain in full, completed from reference TRBV2 and TRBJ2-5, reads EPEVTQTPSHQVTQMGQEVILRCVPISNHLYFYWYRQILGQKVEFLVSFYNNEISEKSEIFDDQFSVERPDGSNFTLKIRSTKLEDSAMYFCASRQGAGARETQYFGPGTRLLVL.